This T cell receptor beta chain appears in the sequencing data of a study of T cells in Graves' hyperthyroidism and ophthalmopathy. Trimming stripped 0 bases from V and 0 bases from J, with 9 bases between. The length of the CDR3 is 16 residues. Germline CDR1 reads LNHNV; CDR2 reads YYDKDF (reference sequence). Regions amplified from RNA transcripts were the TCR beta CDR3 regions. The study used the HTBI primer set for a first-round RT-PCR of the TCR CDR3. From the multiplex PCR reads, TCRdb called clonotypes with MiXCR, one entry per CDR3 protein. Of about 520,000 distinct CDR3 sequences in the sample, less than 25% are singletons; the top ten hold approximately 26%. This clonotype has a count of ten or more.

The sequencing sample was made of blood. The receptor was isolated from a man in his late teens or twenties with Graves' hyperthyroidism. The V and J genes are TRBV15 and TRBJ1-3; D unresolved. The CDR3 is CATSRDPLRSGNTIYF. The CDR3 DNA is TGTGCCACCAGCAGAGACCCCCTTCGCTCTGGAAACACCATATATTTT.